One sample yielded the 32 T cell receptor beta chains listed below, sequenced in a study of cytomegalovirus exposure and HLA in healthy donors. In the PCR, 60 Vbeta and 13 Jbeta primers were used. Measured with immunoSEQ multiplex PCR; TCRdb has only the in-frame clones, and not every one. The data contain about 81,000 clones, about nine tenths of them singletons. Sequenced sample: PBMCs. These TCRs come from a man younger than 35 in good health and CMV-seronegative.

V is TRBV29-1 and J is TRBJ1-5, with TRBD1 identical over 12 bases. This CDR3 contains 15 residues. J lost 5 bases, V lost 6 bases, and 8 bases had no gene match. CDR1 is SQVTM and CDR2 is ANQGSEA in the germline V gene. Written as DNA, the CDR3 is TGCAGCGTCGCTACCGGGACAGGGGGCCATCAGCCCCAGCATTTT. It codes for CSVATGTGGHQPQHF. The variable domain in full, completed from reference TRBV29-1 and TRBJ1-5, reads SAVISQKPSRDICQRGTSLTIQCQVDSQVTMMFWYRQQPGQSLTLIATANQGSEATYESGFVIDKFPISRPNLTFSTLTVSNMSPEDSSIYLCSVATGTGGHQPQHFGDGTRLSIL.

The chain joins TRBV14 to TRBJ2-1, with TRBD2 matching over 15 bases. This CDR3 region has 19 residues. Germline V lookup: CDR1 SGHDN, CDR2 FVKESK. V lost 3 bases, J lost 1 base, and 7 bases stayed unmatched. DNA of the CDR3: TGTGCCAGCAGCCAGCGGACTAGCGGGAGGGCCCTATCCTACAATGAGCAGTTCTTC. Protein sequence: CASSQRTSGRALSYNEQFF. Full variable domain (remainder filled in from reference TRBV14 and TRBJ2-1): EAGVTQFPSHSVIEKGQTVTLRCDPISGHDNLYWYRRVMGKEIKFLLHFVKESKQDESGMPNNRFLAERTGGTYSTLKVQPAELEDSGVYFCASSQRTSGRALSYNEQFFGPGTRLTVL.

This clone has just a few counts. The chain links TRBV7-9 to TRBJ2-1; 10 positions match TRBD1. The CDR3 contains 17 residues. J was trimmed by 0 bases and V by 4 bases; bases with no gene match: 6. CDR1 and CDR2 (germline): SEHNR, FQNEAQ (reference sequence). CDR3 nucleotide sequence: TGTGCCAGCAGCTCCGGGACAGGGGATTCCTCCTACAATGAGCAGTTCTTC. It specifies CASSSGTGDSSYNEQFF.

The genes are TRBV21-1 and TRBJ2-5; the table's D call of TRBD2 was not tested on the DNA. TRBV21-1 is reported as a pseudogene. The CDR3 length is 13 residues. The CDR3 nucleotides are TGTGCCAGCGGAGCGGAGAGGGAAGAGACCCAGTACTTC. Amino acids: CASGAEREETQYF.

The chain couples TRBV6-1 to TRBJ2-5; 7 nucleotides match TRBD1. The CDR3 totals 13 residues. Trimming at V came to 11 bases and at J to 5 bases, leaving 11 bases not matched to a gene. In germline, CDR1 is MNHNS, CDR2 SASEGT. CDR3 in amino acids: CAARSGGRETQYF. Written as DNA, the CDR3 is TGTGCCGCTCGGTCAGGGGGTAGGGAGACCCAGTACTTC.

The V and J genes are TRBV6-5 and TRBJ2-2; D is uncertain. The CDR3 sequence is 15 residues long. Germline-derived CDR1 and CDR2 are MNHEY and SVGAGI. V was shortened by 5 bases and J by 5 bases, with 15 bases between the two germline ends. CDR3 residues: CASSPPYGGTGELFF. CDR3 nucleotides: TGTGCCAGCAGTCCACCTTATGGCGGTACCGGGGAGCTGTTTTTT.

The gene calls are TRBV19 and TRBJ1-1; 8 bases line up with TRBD1. The CDR3 is 14 residues long. Germline CDR1 reads LNHDA; CDR2 reads SQIVND (reference sequence). V was pared by 3 bases and J by 0 bases, with 0 bases of the junction left unmatched. In DNA form, the CDR3 reads TGTGCCAGTAGTATGACAGGGGTGAACACTGAAGCTTTCTTT. Translation gives CASSMTGVNTEAFF.

The J gene is TRBJ2-1, the V gene TRBV7-2; D unresolved. CDR3 size: 14 residues. V gave up 1 base and J gave up 7 bases, with 11 bases separating them. Germline CDR1 and CDR2: SGHTA and FQGNSA. The CDR3, as DNA: TGTGCCAGCAGCTTAGACCCCTCCAGGAATGAGCAGTTCTTC. Amino acids: CASSLDPSRNEQFF. The whole variable domain, filled in from reference TRBV7-2 and TRBJ2-1, reads GAGVSQSPSNKVTEKGKDVELRCDPISGHTALYWYRQSLGQGLEFLIYFQGNSAPDKSGLPSDRFSAERTGGSVSTLTIQRTQQEDSAVYLCASSLDPSRNEQFFGPGTRLTVL.

V gene TRBV30 combines with J gene TRBJ1-6, with D unresolved. CDR1 is GTSNPN and CDR2 is SVGIG in the germline V gene (reference sequence). The CDR3 extends over 15 amino acids. V was cut by 2 bases and J by 6 bases, with 14 bases left in between. CDR3 coding DNA: TGTGCCTGGAGTCCCCGCCAGGTGCTTAATTCACCCCTCCACTTT. Protein product: CAWSPRQVLNSPLHF.

The rearrangement links TRBV21-1 to TRBJ1-4; TRBD1, the D gene given by the table, was not confirmed from the DNA. TRBV21-1 is a pseudogene. The CDR3 spans 14 residues. For the CDR3, the DNA is TGTGCCAGCAGCCCGGGACACCTTAATGAAAAACTGTTTTTT. Translating gives CASSPGHLNEKLFF.

This clone was picked up one time. The V and J genes are TRBV30 and TRBJ2-1; 11 bases line up with TRBD2. Germline V lookup: CDR1 GTSNPN, CDR2 SVGIG (reference sequence). The CDR3 length is 17 residues. V was pared by 0 bases and J by 6 bases, with 10 bases of the junction left unmatched. For the CDR3, the DNA is TGTGCCTGGAGTGTAACTCCCCTAGCGGGAGGACGCAATGAGCAGTTCTTC. Its translation: CAWSVTPLAGGRNEQFF.

This chain joins TRBV5-6 and TRBJ2-7, with 13 positions matching TRBD2. Germline CDR1 is SGHDT and CDR2 is YYEEEE. Trimming took 4 bases from V and 4 from J; bases not matched to a gene: 8. CDR3 length: 16 residues. CDR3 region: CASSTATSGRAYEQYF. CDR3 nucleotides: TGTGCCAGCAGCACCGCTACTAGCGGGAGGGCATACGAGCAGTACTTC.

The chain combines TRBV5-6 with TRBJ1-1; D gene ambiguous. Deletions cut 1 base from V and 3 bases from J, with 7 bases between. Germline loops: CDR1 SGHDT, CDR2 YYEEEE. CDR3 length equals 13 residues. The chain's CDR3 is CASSLSTYTEAFF. The CDR3 DNA follows: TGTGCCAGCAGCTTGTCCACTTACACTGAAGCTTTCTTT.

The rearrangement links TRBV15 to TRBJ2-7, with 10 nucleotides matching TRBD2. With V trimmed by 1 base and J by 5 bases, 26 bases remained unmatched. CDR3 length equals 22 residues. Germline loops: CDR1 LNHNV, CDR2 YYDKDF (reference sequence). The CDR3 sequence is CATSRGLAGVREGGGGNHEQYF. CDR3 in DNA: TGTGCCACCAGCAGAGGGCTAGCGGGAGTCCGTGAGGGTGGAGGAGGTAACCACGAGCAGTACTTC.

The chain couples TRBV7-2 to TRBJ2-3; D might be TRBD2 (6 bases). The CDR3 contains 14 residues. The germline V and J ends were trimmed by 3 bases and 8 bases, with 15 bases remaining between them. Germline CDR1 SGHTA, CDR2 FQGNSA. The CDR3 nucleotides are TGTGCCAGCAGCTTTTCCCCGGGAGAACGTACGCAGTATTTT. Protein: CASSFSPGERTQYF. Combining the CDR3 with reference TRBV7-2 and TRBJ2-3 gives the whole variable domain GAGVSQSPSNKVTEKGKDVELRCDPISGHTALYWYRQSLGQGLEFLIYFQGNSAPDKSGLPSDRFSAERTGGSVSTLTIQRTQQEDSAVYLCASSFSPGERTQYFGPGTRLTVL.

The genes are TRBV7-9 and TRBJ2-3; 7 bases map to TRBD2. V shed 3 bases, J shed 4 bases, and the junction held 19 bases outside the gene matches. The CDR3 has 19 amino acids. CDR1 is SEHNR and CDR2 is FQNEAQ in the germline V gene (reference sequence). CDR3 in DNA: TGTGCCAGCAGCTTTCTACTCTCCGGGCGCGGGAGCGTCGCAGATACGCAGTATTTT. It encodes CASSFLLSGRGSVADTQYF.

The chain recombines TRBV9 with TRBJ2-5; 9 bases are shared with TRBD2. The V and J ends lost 6 bases and 5 bases, in that order; junction bases with no gene match: 11. Germline CDR1 and CDR2: SGDLS and YYNGEE. The CDR3 contains 15 residues. As DNA, the CDR3 is TGTGCCAGCAATGGGGCGGGAGGGCCTTCGGAGACCCAGTACTTC. Encoded protein: CASNGAGGPSETQYF.

This clone was seen only once. The chain uses TRBV5-4 and TRBJ2-7; a weak D match, TRBD2 (5 bases). The germline CDR1 and CDR2 sequences are SGHNT and YYREEE (reference sequence). The CDR3 contains 16 residues. V gave up 1 base and J gave up 4 bases, with 18 bases separating them. Written as DNA, the CDR3 is TGTGCCAGCAGCTTGTATAAGGCTAGCTTAAGTTACGAGCAGTACTTC. Residues: CASSLYKASLSYEQYF.

The CDR3 here is CASSRGRAGELFF. The CDR3 DNA is TGCGCCAGCAGCCGGGGGAGGGCCGGGGAGCTGTTTTTT. V and J are TRBV5-1 and TRBJ2-2; 7 nucleotides align to TRBD2. Germline CDR1 is SGHRS and CDR2 is YFSETQ. The CDR3 is 13 residues long. Unmatched junction bases numbered 3, after V lost 4 bases and J lost 6 bases.

V and J are TRBV5-6 and TRBJ1-2; weak D call: TRBD1 (6 bases). V dropped 0 bases and J dropped 0 bases, with 6 bases sitting between them. CDR1 SGHDT and CDR2 YYEEEE come from the germline V gene. The CDR3 runs to 14 residues. The CDR3: CASSLDRANYGYTF. The CDR3 DNA sequence: TGTGCCAGCAGCTTGGACAGGGCTAACTATGGCTACACCTTC. The entire variable domain, with the rest obtained from reference TRBV5-6 and TRBJ1-2, is as follows: DAGVTQSPTHLIKTRGQQVTLRCSPKSGHDTVSWYQQALGQGPQFIFQYYEEEERQRGNFPDRFSGHQFPNYSSELNVNALLLGDSALYLCASSLDRANYGYTFGSGTRLTVV.

The genes are TRBV28 and TRBJ2-1; 8 nucleotides agree with TRBD2. This CDR3 spans 16 amino acids. Germline V gene data show CDR1 as MDHEN and CDR2 as SYDVKM. Losses at the gene ends were 6 bases for V and 5 bases for J; bases not matched to a gene: 12. Here the CDR3 DNA reads TGTGCCAGCAGCTCCCGGGGGGGCGGGAGAAACAATGAGCAGTTCTTC. Translating it yields CASSSRGGGRNNEQFF.

This clone was seen a single time. The rearrangement links TRBV7-2 to TRBJ1-4; TRBD1 agrees at 7 bases. Per the germline V gene, CDR1 is SGHTA and CDR2 is FQGNSA. This CDR3 spans 15 amino acids. The trim removed 5 bases at V and 4 bases at J, leaving 7 bases unmatched. The CDR3 coding sequence is TGTGCCAGCAGCCCCCGGGACAGCCATAATGAAAAACTGTTTTTT. Its protein is CASSPRDSHNEKLFF.

The chain joins TRBV6-1 to TRBJ2-5; 12 bases align to TRBD2. The length of the CDR3 is 15 residues. Germline V gene lookup returns CDR1 MNHNS and CDR2 SASEGT. Losses at the gene ends were 2 bases for V and 2 bases for J; bases not matched to a gene: 0. The CDR3 coding sequence is TGTGCCAGCAGTGAACTAGCGGGAGGGCAAGAGACCCAGTACTTC. Its protein product is CASSELAGGQETQYF.

This clone has a handful of counts. The chain recombines TRBV28 with TRBJ1-1, with D possibly matching TRBD1 (5 bases). Between the trimmed V and J ends, which lost 6 bases and 0 bases, there was a span of 11 bases. Germline CDR1 is MDHEN and CDR2 is SYDVKM. This CDR3 has 14 amino acids. The CDR3 DNA reads as TGTGCCAGCAGAGGTAGGGGCATGAACACTGAAGCTTTCTTT. Its protein product is CASRGRGMNTEAFF.

The V gene is TRBV7-9, the J gene TRBJ2-5; D unclear. V dropped 5 bases and J dropped 1 base, with 5 bases sitting between them. The germline V gene has CDR1 SEHNR and CDR2 FQNEAQ (reference sequence). This CDR3 contains 12 residues. The CDR3 protein is CASSLAQETQYF. The CDR3 coding sequence is TGTGCCAGCAGCCTGGCCCAAGAGACCCAGTACTTC.

The gene calls are TRBV7-9 and TRBJ1-6, with D possibly being TRBD1 (5 bases). The germline gives CDR1 SEHNR, CDR2 FQNEAQ (reference sequence). The V end was cut by 1 base, the J end by 7 bases, with 14 bases between. This CDR3 has 16 amino acids. In nucleotides, the CDR3 is TGTGCCAGCAGCTTAGGTTCAGGGTTTTGGAATTCACCCCTCCACTTT. This encodes CASSLGSGFWNSPLHF. Together with reference TRBV7-9 and TRBJ1-6, the CDR3 gives the full variable domain: DTGVSQNPRHKITKRGQNVTFRCDPISEHNRLYWYRQTLGQGPEFLTYFQNEAQLEKSRLLSDRFSAERPKGSFSTLEIQRTEQGDSAMYLCASSLGSGFWNSPLHFGNGTRLTVT.

CDR3 sequence: CASSPTSGLPYNEQFF. In DNA, the CDR3 is TGTGCCAGTAGTCCGACTAGCGGGCTCCCCTACAATGAGCAGTTCTTC. The chain has TRBV19 and TRBJ2-1, with 10 bases matching TRBD2. The CDR3 contains 16 residues. Germline V lookup: CDR1 LNHDA, CDR2 SQIVND (reference sequence). V shed 5 bases and J 2 bases; nucleotides not matched to a gene: 6.

The gene calls are TRBV28 and TRBJ2-7, with 8 bases matching TRBD2. This CDR3 is 15 amino acids long. CDR1 is MDHEN and CDR2 is SYDVKM in the germline V gene. V shed 4 bases and J 3 bases; nucleotides not matched to a gene: 8. CDR3 region: CASSSPGGSFYEQYF. The CDR3 DNA follows: TGTGCCAGCAGTTCGCCGGGGGGGAGTTTCTACGAGCAGTACTTC.

This chain connects TRBV5-4 to TRBJ2-2, with 7 bases aligning to TRBD2. Germline loops: CDR1 SGHNT, CDR2 YYREEE (reference sequence). This CDR3 has 17 residues. J gave up 2 bases and V 2 bases, and 9 bases lay outside the gene matches. The CDR3 region has the DNA TGTGCCAGCAGCTTCCCCGGGAGGCCCCCAAACACCGGGGAGCTGTTTTTT. It translates to CASSFPGRPPNTGELFF.

The chain is built from TRBV10-1 and TRBJ2-1; TRBD2 agrees at 7 bases. From germline, CDR1 is WNHNN and CDR2 SYGVQD (reference sequence). J lost 12 bases, V lost 8 bases, and 7 bases had no gene match. This CDR3 region has 11 residues. The CDR3 protein is CASPDSGGQFF. DNA for the CDR3: TGCGCCAGCCCCGACTCGGGAGGGCAGTTCTTC.

Only one count was recorded for this clone. Here the CDR3 DNA reads TGTGCCAGCAGTTACCGGTCCCTGGAGGACACTGAAGCTTTCTTT. Protein: CASSYRSLEDTEAFF. The chain links TRBV6-6 to TRBJ1-1, with D unresolved. CDR3 length: 15 amino acids. Trimming cost V 2 bases and J 3 bases, with 13 bases left between them. Germline-derived CDR1 and CDR2 are MNHNY and SVGAGI (reference sequence).

This chain connects TRBV5-1 to TRBJ2-7; 9 positions match TRBD1. Germline assignment: CDR1 SGHRS and CDR2 YFSETQ. V lost 4 bases and J lost 4; bases outside the gene matches: 6. The CDR3 has 14 residues. The CDR3 DNA reads TGCGCCAGCAGCCAAGGGACAGGGAGGTACGAGCAGTACTTC. Translation: CASSQGTGRYEQYF.